Below, 13 T cell receptor beta chains from the same sample are listed, as sequenced in a study of blood T cell repertoires in COVID-19. Sequenced by immunoSEQ multiplex PCR; TCRdb stores in-frame clones only, minus some. The table has some 120,000 clones, roughly 87% seen once. The sequencing input was PBMCs or T cells enriched from blood (not recorded which). The receptors come from a man under 40 who had recovered from COVID-19.

The chain combines TRBV5-1 with TRBJ2-6; 8 positions agree with TRBD1. The CDR3 covers 16 residues. V lost 4 bases to trimming and J lost 0 bases; unmatched junction nucleotides: 3. The germline V gene encodes CDR1 SGHRS and CDR2 YFSETQ. The CDR3 sequence is CASSRDRLSGANVLTF. As DNA, the CDR3 is TGCGCCAGCAGCCGGGACAGGCTCTCTGGGGCCAACGTCCTGACTTTC.

V usage is TRBV6-5 and J usage is TRBJ2-7; the D gene is possibly TRBD1 (6 bases). This CDR3 has 14 residues. The V gene's germline CDR1 is MNHEY and CDR2 SVGAGI. V lost 9 bases to trimming and J lost 3 bases, with 18 bases between them. The CDR3 protein is CASSFRQTGYEQYF. In DNA, the CDR3 is TGTGCCAGTAGCTTCAGACAGACAGGCTACGAGCAGTACTTC.

V usage is TRBV28 and J usage is TRBJ2-3, with 15 bases aligning to TRBD2. The CDR3 has 15 residues. In germline, CDR1 is MDHEN, CDR2 SYDVKM. Trimming at V came to 8 bases and at J to 11 bases, leaving 11 bases not matched to a gene. CDR3 protein: CASLTPGTSGGLQYF. DNA for the CDR3: TGTGCCAGCCTAACCCCCGGGACTAGCGGGGGGTTGCAGTATTTT.

This clone has only one observation. The chain recombines TRBV9 with TRBJ2-7; possibly TRBD1 for D (6 bases). Between the trimmed V and J ends, which lost 4 bases and 0 bases, there was a span of 11 bases. Per germline, CDR1 SGDLS and CDR2 YYNGEE. The CDR3 contains 14 residues. The CDR3 is CASSPRTDSYEQYF. CDR3 DNA: TGTGCCAGCAGCCCCCGGACAGACTCCTACGAGCAGTACTTC.

J is TRBJ2-3 and V is TRBV1; TRBD2, the table's D call, was not compared with the DNA. TRBV1 is designated a pseudogene. The CDR3 totals 10 residues. In DNA, the CDR3 is TGCACTAAATTCACAGATACGCAGTATTTT. Translation gives CTKFTDTQYF.

The rearrangement joins TRBV5-1 to TRBJ1-3; perhaps TRBD1 as D (5 bases). CDR1 and CDR2 (germline): SGHRS, YFSETQ. The ends were cut back, 4 bases at V and 1 base at J, with 15 bases in the middle. The CDR3 runs 16 residues. In DNA form, the CDR3 reads TGCGCCAGCAGCATGACAGTTTTACATTCTGGAAACACCATATATTTT. Translating gives CASSMTVLHSGNTIYF.

The CDR3 DNA reads as TGTGCCTGGAGCCAGTCGAACACCGGGGAGCTGTTTTTT. It yields the protein CAWSQSNTGELFF. This chain links TRBV30 with TRBJ2-2; unclear D gene. The CDR3 is 13 amino acids. Looked up from germline, CDR1 is GTSNPN and CDR2 is SVGIG (reference sequence). Between the trimmed V and J ends, which lost 3 bases and 0 bases, there was a span of 5 bases.

This sequence joins TRBV20-1 and TRBJ2-1, with a tentative D call TRBD2 (5 bases). V lost 5 bases to trimming and J lost 9 bases, with 8 bases between them. CDR1 and CDR2 (germline): DFQATT, SNEGSKA (reference sequence). This CDR3 comprises 10 residues. The CDR3 protein is CSAWTVEQFF. CDR3 nucleotide sequence: TGCAGTGCTTGGACTGTTGAGCAGTTCTTC.

The CDR3 protein is CASSYRTSGRQETQYF. In DNA, the CDR3 is TGTGCCAGCAGTTACCGGACTAGCGGGAGGCAAGAGACCCAGTACTTC. This chain links TRBV6-5 with TRBJ2-5; 14 positions agree with TRBD2. The CDR3 contains 16 residues. Germline lookup yields CDR1 MNHEY and CDR2 SVGAGI. With 2 bases clipped from V and 2 bases from J, the junction kept 1 base outside the gene matches.

The V gene is TRBV11-3, the J gene TRBJ2-5, with 7 bases matching TRBD1. The CDR3 spans 14 residues. V gave up 4 bases and J gave up 7 bases; unmatched junction bases: 9. Germline V gene sequence: CDR1 SGHNT, CDR2 YENEEA. The DNA for the CDR3 is TGTGCCAGCAGCTACAGGGGACCGCCGGGGACCCAGTACTTC. This encodes CASSYRGPPGTQYF.

This sequence joins TRBV24-1 and TRBJ2-1; possibly TRBD2 for D (6 bases). Germline CDR1 is KGHDR and CDR2 is SFDVKD. The V and J ends lost 4 bases and 5 bases respectively, with 11 bases between them. This CDR3 is built from 14 residues. This chain's CDR3 is CATSESGWDNEQFF. The DNA of the CDR3 is TGTGCCACCAGTGAAAGCGGGTGGGACAATGAGCAGTTCTTC.

This chain uses TRBV19 with TRBJ1-1, with a possible D match to TRBD1 (5 bases). This CDR3 contains 16 residues. Germline CDR1 LNHDA, CDR2 SQIVND (reference sequence). V lost 5 bases, J lost 1 base, and 17 bases lay in between. The CDR3 region is CASSDPSGRGNTEAFF. DNA of the CDR3: TGTGCCAGTAGTGACCCGTCAGGGAGGGGGAACACTGAAGCTTTCTTT.

This rearrangement joins TRBV5-1 to TRBJ2-1; D possibly corresponds to TRBD1 (6 bases). Germline lookup yields CDR1 SGHRS and CDR2 YFSETQ. V was cut by 0 bases and J by 5 bases, with 9 bases left in between. The CDR3 extends over 14 amino acids. The CDR3 DNA sequence: TGCGCCAGCAGCTTGGTTGGACAGAACAATGAGCAGTTCTTC. Translating it yields CASSLVGQNNEQFF. Based on the CDR3 plus reference TRBV5-1 and TRBJ2-1, the full variable domain is KAGVTQTPRYLIKTRGQQVTLSCSPISGHRSVSWYQQTPGQGLQFLFEYFSETQRNKGNFPGRFSGRQFSNSRSEMNVSTLELGDSALYLCASSLVGQNNEQFFGPGTRLTVL.